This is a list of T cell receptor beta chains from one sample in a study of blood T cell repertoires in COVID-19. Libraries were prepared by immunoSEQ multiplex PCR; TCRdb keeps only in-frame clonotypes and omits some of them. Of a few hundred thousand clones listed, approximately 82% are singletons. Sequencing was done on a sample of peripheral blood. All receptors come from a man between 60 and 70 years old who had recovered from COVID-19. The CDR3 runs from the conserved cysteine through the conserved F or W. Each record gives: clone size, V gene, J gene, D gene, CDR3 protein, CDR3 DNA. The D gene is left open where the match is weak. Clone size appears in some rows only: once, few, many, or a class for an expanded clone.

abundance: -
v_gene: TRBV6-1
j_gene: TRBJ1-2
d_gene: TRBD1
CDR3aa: CASSESRTGEGYGYTF
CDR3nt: TGTGCCAGCAGTGAAAGCAGGACAGGGGAGGGCTATGGCTACACCTTC

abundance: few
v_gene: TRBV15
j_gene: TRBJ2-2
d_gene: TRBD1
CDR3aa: CATNLGQGRTTGELFF
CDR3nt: TGTGCCACCAACCTGGGACAGGGTAGGACCACCGGGGAGCTGTTTTTT

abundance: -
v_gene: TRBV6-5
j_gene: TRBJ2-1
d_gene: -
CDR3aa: CASWRWEDNEQFF
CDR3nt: TGTGCCAGCTGGAGGTGGGAGGACAATGAGCAGTTCTTC

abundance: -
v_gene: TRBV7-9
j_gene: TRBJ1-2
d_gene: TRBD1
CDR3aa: CASSLEAGDSRGYTF
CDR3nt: TGTGCCAGCAGCTTAGAGGCAGGGGACAGTCGCGGCTACACCTTC

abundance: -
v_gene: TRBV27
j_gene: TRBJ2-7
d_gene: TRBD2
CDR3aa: CASSSPRTSGSSYEQYF
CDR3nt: TGTGCCAGCAGTTCACCCAGGACTAGCGGGAGCTCCTACGAGCAGTACTTC

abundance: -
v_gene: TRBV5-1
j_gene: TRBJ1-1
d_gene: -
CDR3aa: CASSVTGYTEAFF
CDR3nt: TGCGCCAGCAGCGTGACAGGTTACACTGAAGCTTTCTTT

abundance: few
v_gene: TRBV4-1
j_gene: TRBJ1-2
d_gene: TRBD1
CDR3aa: CASSQLGQGADGYTF
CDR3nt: TGCGCCAGCAGCCAACTGGGACAGGGGGCTGATGGCTACACCTTC

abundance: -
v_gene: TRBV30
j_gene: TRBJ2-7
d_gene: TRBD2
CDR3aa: CAWSVGGSSGVAYEQYF
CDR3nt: TGTGCCTGGAGTGTCGGTGGTTCGAGCGGGGTAGCCTACGAGCAGTACTTC

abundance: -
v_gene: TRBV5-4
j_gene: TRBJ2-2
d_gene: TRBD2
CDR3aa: CASSSGTKQAGELFF
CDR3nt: TGTGCCAGCAGCTCCGGGACTAAACAGGCCGGGGAGCTGTTTTTT

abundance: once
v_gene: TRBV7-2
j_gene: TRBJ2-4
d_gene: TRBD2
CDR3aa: CASSSEIGLAVQYF
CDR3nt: TGTGCCAGCAGCTCGGAGATCGGACTAGCGGTTCAGTACTTC

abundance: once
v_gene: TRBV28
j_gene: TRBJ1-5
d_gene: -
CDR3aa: CASSLWRVGPNQPQHF
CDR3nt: TGTGCCAGCAGTTTATGGCGGGTCGGACCTAATCAGCCCCAGCATTTT

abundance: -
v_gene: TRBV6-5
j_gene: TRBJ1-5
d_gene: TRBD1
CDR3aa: CASSRDRAGNQPQHF
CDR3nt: TGTGCCAGCAGCCGCGACAGGGCCGGCAATCAGCCCCAGCATTTT

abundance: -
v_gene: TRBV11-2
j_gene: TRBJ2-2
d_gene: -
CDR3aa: CASSLLPGRAANTGELFF
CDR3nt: TGTGCCAGCAGCTTACTCCCGGGCAGGGCGGCGAACACCGGGGAGCTGTTTTTT

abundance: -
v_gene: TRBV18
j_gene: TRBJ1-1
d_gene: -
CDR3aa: CASSPPGRRNTEAFF
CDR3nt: TGTGCCAGCTCGCCCCCCGGGAGGAGAAACACTGAAGCTTTCTTT